This T cell receptor (beta chain) was recorded in a study of immune reconstitution after stem cell transplant in scleroderma. The CDR3 length is 15 residues. Germline CDR1 is GTSNPN and CDR2 is SVGIG (reference sequence). The V segment lost 4 bases and the J segment 7 bases; nucleotides outside the gene matches: 9. In its sample, this clonotype was seen a few times. TCRdb recomputed calls from the RT-PCR reads with MiXCR, one row per CDR3 protein. Of 400 to 600 distinct CDR3 sequences in the sample, around 21% were seen once. The chain couples TRBV30 to TRBJ2-1, with TRBD2 identical over 11 bases. Sampling was carried out before or after autologous hematopoietic stem cell transplantation (not recorded which). The receptor comes from a female donor with systemic sclerosis. As DNA, the CDR3 is TGTGCCTGGAAACGGGGCACTAGCGGGAGTAATGAGCAGTTCTTC. Encoded protein: CAWKRGTSGSNEQFF.